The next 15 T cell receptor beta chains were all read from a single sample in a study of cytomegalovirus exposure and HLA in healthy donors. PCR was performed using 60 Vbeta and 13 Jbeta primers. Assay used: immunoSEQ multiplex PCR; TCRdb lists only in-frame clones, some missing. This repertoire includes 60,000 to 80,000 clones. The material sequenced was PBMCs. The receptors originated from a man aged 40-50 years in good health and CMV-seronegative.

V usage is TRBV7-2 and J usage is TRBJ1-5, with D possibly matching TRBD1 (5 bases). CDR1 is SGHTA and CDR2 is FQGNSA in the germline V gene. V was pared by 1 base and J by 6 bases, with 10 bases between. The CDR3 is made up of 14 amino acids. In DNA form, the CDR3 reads TGTGCCAGCAGCTTAGTCCCTAGGGGTCAGCCCCAGCATTTT. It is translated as CASSLVPRGQPQHF.

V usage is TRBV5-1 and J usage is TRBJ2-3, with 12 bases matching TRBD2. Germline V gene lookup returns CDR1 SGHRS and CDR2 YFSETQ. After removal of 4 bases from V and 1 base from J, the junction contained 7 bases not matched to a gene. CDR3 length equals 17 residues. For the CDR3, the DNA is TGCGCCAGCAGCGGCGGGACTAGCGGGCCCCGCACAGATACGCAGTATTTT. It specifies CASSGGTSGPRTDTQYF.

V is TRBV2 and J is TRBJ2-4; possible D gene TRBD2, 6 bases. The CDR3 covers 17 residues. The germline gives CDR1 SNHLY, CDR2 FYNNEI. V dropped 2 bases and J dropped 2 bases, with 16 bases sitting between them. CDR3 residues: CASSERVDYSTKNIQYF. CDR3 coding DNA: TGTGCCAGCAGTGAAAGGGTGGACTACTCTACCAAAAACATTCAGTACTTC.

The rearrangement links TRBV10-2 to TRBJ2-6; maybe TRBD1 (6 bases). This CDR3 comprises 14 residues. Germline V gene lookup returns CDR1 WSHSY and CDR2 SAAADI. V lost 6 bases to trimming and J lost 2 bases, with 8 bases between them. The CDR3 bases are TGCGCCAGCAGGCAGGGGACTGGGGCCAACGTCCTGACTTTC. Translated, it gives CASRQGTGANVLTF.

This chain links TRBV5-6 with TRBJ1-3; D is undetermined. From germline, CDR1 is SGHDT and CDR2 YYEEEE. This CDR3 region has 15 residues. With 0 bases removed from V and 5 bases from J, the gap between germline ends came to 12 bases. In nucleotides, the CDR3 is TGTGCCAGCAGCTTGGTAGGGAGTAGGAGAAACACCATATATTTT. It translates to CASSLVGSRRNTIYF. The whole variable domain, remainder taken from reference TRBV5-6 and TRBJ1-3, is DAGVTQSPTHLIKTRGQQVTLRCSPKSGHDTVSWYQQALGQGPQFIFQYYEEEERQRGNFPDRFSGHQFPNYSSELNVNALLLGDSALYLCASSLVGSRRNTIYFGEGSWLTVV.

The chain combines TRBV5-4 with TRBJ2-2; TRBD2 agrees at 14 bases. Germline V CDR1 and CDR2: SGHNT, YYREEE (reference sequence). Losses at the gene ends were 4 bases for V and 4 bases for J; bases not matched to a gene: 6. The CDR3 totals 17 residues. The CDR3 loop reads CASSPGLAGARTGELFF. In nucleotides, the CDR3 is TGTGCCAGCAGCCCGGGACTAGCGGGGGCCCGCACCGGGGAGCTGTTTTTT.

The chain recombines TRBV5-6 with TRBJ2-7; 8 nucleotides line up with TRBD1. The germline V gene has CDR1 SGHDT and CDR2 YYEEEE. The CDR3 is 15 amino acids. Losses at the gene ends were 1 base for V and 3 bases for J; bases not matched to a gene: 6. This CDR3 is CASSLYPTGGYEQYF. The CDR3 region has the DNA TGTGCCAGCAGCTTGTATCCCACAGGGGGCTACGAGCAGTACTTC.

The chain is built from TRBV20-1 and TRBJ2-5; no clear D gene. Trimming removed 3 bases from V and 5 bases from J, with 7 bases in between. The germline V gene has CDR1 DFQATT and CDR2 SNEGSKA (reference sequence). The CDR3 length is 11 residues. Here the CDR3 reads CSARVVETQYF. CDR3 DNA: TGCAGTGCTAGGGTAGTCGAGACCCAGTACTTC.

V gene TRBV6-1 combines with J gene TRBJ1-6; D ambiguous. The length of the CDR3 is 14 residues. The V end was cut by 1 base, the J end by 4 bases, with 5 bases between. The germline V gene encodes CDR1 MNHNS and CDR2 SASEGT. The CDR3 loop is CASSEGRYNSPLHF. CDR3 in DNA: TGTGCCAGCAGTGAAGGTCGGTATAATTCACCCCTCCACTTT.

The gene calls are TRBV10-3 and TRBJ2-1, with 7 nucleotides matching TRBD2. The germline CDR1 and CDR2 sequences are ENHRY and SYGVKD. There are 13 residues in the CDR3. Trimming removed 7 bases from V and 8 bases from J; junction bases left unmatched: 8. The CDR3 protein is CAINPSGDYEQFF. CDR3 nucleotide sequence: TGTGCCATCAACCCTAGCGGAGATTATGAGCAGTTCTTC.

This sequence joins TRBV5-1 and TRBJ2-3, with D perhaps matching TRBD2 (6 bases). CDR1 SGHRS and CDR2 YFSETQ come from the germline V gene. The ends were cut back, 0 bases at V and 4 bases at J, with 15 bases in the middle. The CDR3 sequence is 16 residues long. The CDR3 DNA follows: TGCGCCAGCAGCTTGGCCGCAGGAGGGGCCGCAGATACGCAGTATTTT. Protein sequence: CASSLAAGGAADTQYF.

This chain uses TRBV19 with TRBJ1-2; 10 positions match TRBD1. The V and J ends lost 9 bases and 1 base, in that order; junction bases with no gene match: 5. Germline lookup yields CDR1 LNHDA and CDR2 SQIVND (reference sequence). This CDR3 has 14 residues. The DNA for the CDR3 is TGTGCCAGCATCGGGACAGGGGATAACTATGGCTACACCTTC. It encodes CASIGTGDNYGYTF.

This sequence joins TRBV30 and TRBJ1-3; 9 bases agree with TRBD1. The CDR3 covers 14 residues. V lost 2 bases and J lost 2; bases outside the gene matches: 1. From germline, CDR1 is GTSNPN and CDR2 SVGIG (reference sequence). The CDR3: CAWSWTGAGNTIYF. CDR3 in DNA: TGTGCCTGGAGTTGGACAGGGGCTGGAAACACCATATATTTT.

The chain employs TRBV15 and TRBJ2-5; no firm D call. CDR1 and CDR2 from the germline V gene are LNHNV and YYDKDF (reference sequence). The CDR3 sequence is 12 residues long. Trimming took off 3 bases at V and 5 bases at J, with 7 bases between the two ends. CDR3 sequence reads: CATSRRLETQYF. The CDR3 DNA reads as TGTGCCACCAGCAGGCGGCTCGAGACCCAGTACTTC.

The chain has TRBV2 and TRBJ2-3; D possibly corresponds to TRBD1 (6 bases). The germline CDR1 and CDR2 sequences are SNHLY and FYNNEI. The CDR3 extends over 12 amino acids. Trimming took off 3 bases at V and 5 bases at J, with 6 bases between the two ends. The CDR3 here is CASSDRGDTQYF. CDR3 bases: TGTGCCAGCAGTGACAGGGGAGATACGCAGTATTTT.